This entry lists 25 T cell receptor beta chains sequenced from one sample in a study of response to subunit inactivated influenza vaccine. MiXCR, run by TCRdb on the RT-PCR reads, gives a single entry per CDR3 protein. The sample shows 650,000 or so distinct CDR3 sequences, approximately 15% of them seen only once. This sample comprised PBMCs from blood, obtained around 14 days before vaccination. The receptors stem from a man aged 50 to 60 who received an inactivated influenza vaccine.

This clonotype was recorded many times. The chain has TRBV25-1 and TRBJ2-1; the D gene could be TRBD1 or TRBD2 (5 bases each). CDR1 is MGHDK and CDR2 is SYGVNS in the germline V gene. The V and J ends lost 1 base and 7 bases respectively, with 14 bases between them. This CDR3 contains 15 residues. CDR3 in amino acids: CASSELRAWGNEQFF. CDR3 sequence (DNA): TGTGCCAGCAGTGAATTAAGGGCGTGGGGGAATGAGCAGTTCTTC.

The sample holds a few counts of this clonotype. CDR3 DNA sequence: TGCAGCGTGACGGGACTAGCAGACCTTGGAGGTGCCTACAATGAGCAGTTCTTC. Its protein is CSVTGLADLGGAYNEQFF. This sequence joins TRBV29-1 and TRBJ2-1, with 9 nucleotides matching TRBD2. V lost 6 bases to trimming and J lost 2 bases; unmatched junction nucleotides: 17. This CDR3 region has 18 residues. Germline CDR1 reads SQVTM; CDR2 reads ANQGSEA.

This clonotype has at least ten counts. The J gene is TRBJ2-5, the V gene TRBV5-5, with D possibly TRBD2 on 6 matching bases. Trimming shortened V by 4 bases and J by 2 bases, and 15 bases separated the two germline ends. CDR1 and CDR2 from the germline V gene are SGHKS and YYEKEE (reference sequence). The CDR3 has 15 amino acids. The DNA for the CDR3 is TGTGCCAGCAGCCTGGGACGGGGGTTTCAAGAGACCCAGTACTTC. Its protein product is CASSLGRGFQETQYF.

V gene TRBV14 combines with J gene TRBJ2-7, with TRBD1 identical over 8 bases. The CDR3 consists of 16 residues. V gave up 0 bases and J gave up 5 bases; unmatched junction bases: 9. Germline V CDR1 and CDR2: SGHDN, FVKESK. CDR3 residues: CASSQDWWTGPHEQYF. In DNA, the CDR3 is TGTGCCAGCAGCCAAGATTGGTGGACAGGGCCCCACGAGCAGTACTTC.

A few counts support this clonotype. The chain has TRBV6-1 and TRBJ2-5; the D gene is possibly TRBD1 (6 bases). CDR3 length equals 14 residues. V dropped 6 bases and J dropped 0 bases, with 11 bases sitting between them. Germline V gives CDR1 MNHNS, CDR2 SASEGT. The CDR3 region has the DNA TGTGCCAGCAGCAGGGGTCCGTACCAAGAGACCCAGTACTTC. Amino acids: CASSRGPYQETQYF.

This clonotype turned up a few times. CDR3 nucleotide sequence: TGTGCCTGGAACCAAAGGGGGTCCTACGAGCAGTACTTC. Amino acid sequence: CAWNQRGSYEQYF. This rearrangement joins TRBV30 to TRBJ2-7; the D gene is possibly TRBD1 (6 bases). V shed 4 bases and J shed 1 base, with 11 bases lying between them. Germline CDR1 and CDR2: GTSNPN and SVGIG (reference sequence). The CDR3 consists of 13 residues.

This clonotype was seen only a few times. V and J are TRBV6-5 and TRBJ1-2, with 8 bases matching TRBD1. The CDR3 has 12 residues. CDR1 and CDR2 (germline): MNHEY, SVGAGI. Trimming at V came to 6 bases and at J to 8 bases, leaving 5 bases not matched to a gene. In nucleotides, the CDR3 is TGTGCCAGCAGGTCAGGGGGCGGAGGCTACACCTTC. It yields the protein CASRSGGGGYTF.

The chain employs TRBV7-8 and TRBJ2-1; D is possibly TRBD2 (6 bases). CDR3 size: 16 residues. Trimming pared 5 bases from V and 8 bases from J, leaving 22 bases between. CDR1 and CDR2 from the germline V gene are SGHVS and FQNEAQ. CDR3 nucleotide sequence: TGTGCCAGCAGCCGAGGCGGCGGGAATACTAGACATGAGCAGTTCTTC. Amino acid sequence: CASSRGGGNTRHEQFF.

The chain couples TRBV18 to TRBJ2-7, with 10 bases aligning to TRBD1. Germline V CDR1 and CDR2: KGHSH, LQKENI. The CDR3 consists of 15 residues. The V segment lost 1 base and the J segment 6 bases; nucleotides outside the gene matches: 6. CDR3 DNA sequence: TGTGCCAGCTCACCACTCGGGACAGGGGATCGCGAGCAGTACTTC. This translates into CASSPLGTGDREQYF.

This sequence joins TRBV11-2 and TRBJ2-7; 10 positions agree with TRBD2. The CDR3 sequence is 18 residues long. The germline V gene has CDR1 SGHAT and CDR2 FQNNGV. The trim removed 3 bases at V and 2 bases at J, leaving 13 bases unmatched. In DNA form, the CDR3 reads TGTGCCAGCAGCTTGCCCCCTAGCGGGAGTTCTGGCCCCTACGAGCAGTACTTC. Amino acids: CASSLPPSGSSGPYEQYF.

This clonotype was counted a few times. The CDR3 spells CASSRDGYPNQPQHF. CDR3 DNA: TGCGCCAGCAGCCGTGACGGATACCCTAATCAGCCCCAGCATTTT. V gene TRBV5-1 combines with J gene TRBJ1-5; D not certain. Germline V gene data show CDR1 as SGHRS and CDR2 as YFSETQ. Trimming took 4 bases from V and 4 from J, leaving 15 bases between them. This CDR3 region has 15 residues.

This clonotype has more than one count but fewer than ten. J is TRBJ2-1 and V is TRBV6-1; 9 positions agree with TRBD2. V shed 6 bases and J 6 bases; nucleotides not matched to a gene: 15. Germline loops: CDR1 MNHNS, CDR2 SASEGT. The CDR3 runs to 17 residues. DNA of the CDR3: TGTGCCAGCAGACCCCTCCCCCGGAGTAGCGGGAGCAATGAGCAGTTCTTC. Translating gives CASRPLPRSSGSNEQFF.

This clonotype was counted only a few times. In nucleotides, the CDR3 is TGTGCCAGCAGTCAGGGGGACACAACTAATTCACCCCTCCACTTT. Translation gives CASSQGDTTNSPLHF. The chain carries TRBV7-9 and TRBJ1-6; 7 bases map to TRBD1. V shed 6 bases, J shed 6 bases, and the junction held 8 bases outside the gene matches. Germline CDR1 reads SEHNR; CDR2 reads FQNEAQ (reference sequence). The CDR3 runs to 15 residues.

This clonotype was picked up a small number of times. The V call is TRBV10-3, the J call TRBJ2-3, with 8 bases matching TRBD1. The CDR3 length is 15 residues. Trimming removed 11 bases from V and 1 base from J; junction bases left unmatched: 11. Per germline, CDR1 ENHRY and CDR2 SYGVKD. CDR3 amino acids: CASTIGQGGTDTQYF. The CDR3 DNA reads TGTGCCTCTACAATAGGACAGGGCGGCACAGATACGCAGTATTTT.

V usage is TRBV6-1 and J usage is TRBJ2-7; 7 positions match TRBD1. This CDR3 spans 15 amino acids. With 6 bases clipped from V and 2 bases from J, the junction kept 10 bases outside the gene matches. From germline, CDR1 is MNHNS and CDR2 SASEGT. Here the CDR3 reads CASSNRIRGTYEQYF. CDR3 sequence (DNA): TGTGCCAGCAGCAACCGAATCAGGGGGACCTACGAGCAGTACTTC.

This clonotype has a handful of counts. At one boundary the junction diverges from the germline segment, which might be a read error. The rearrangement joins TRBV20-1 to TRBJ1-2; TRBD1 might be the D (5 bases). Germline CDR1 reads DFQATT; CDR2 reads SNEGSKA (reference sequence). The CDR3 is made up of 12 amino acids. The CDR3 here is CSAREQAGWVPF. Here the CDR3 DNA reads TGCAGTGCTAGAGAACAGGCCGGATGGGTACCCTTC.

This clonotype was seen a handful of times. This chain uses TRBV29-1 with TRBJ2-7, with 9 positions matching TRBD2. Germline V gene data show CDR1 as SQVTM and CDR2 as ANQGSEA. This CDR3 comprises 13 residues. V shed 6 bases and J 2 bases; nucleotides not matched to a gene: 5. CDR3 in amino acids: CSVTSGSPYEQYF. CDR3 bases: TGCAGCGTAACTAGCGGGTCCCCCTACGAGCAGTACTTC.

The chain is built from TRBV24-1 and TRBJ2-7; D is perhaps TRBD2 (5 bases). Germline V CDR1 and CDR2: KGHDR, SFDVKD. The CDR3 is 14 residues long. The V end lost 3 bases, the J end lost 2 bases, and 10 bases lay between the germline ends. CDR3 DNA sequence: TGTGCCACCAGTGATAGTGACGGGGCCTACGAGCAGTACTTC. Translated: CATSDSDGAYEQYF.

This clonotype has a count of ten or more. This chain links TRBV2 with TRBJ2-1; the D is unclear. Per the germline V gene, CDR1 is SNHLY and CDR2 is FYNNEI. The CDR3 is made up of 11 amino acids. V gave up 6 bases and J gave up 1 base, with 1 base separating them. CDR3 DNA sequence: TGTGCCAGCAGATCCTACAATGAGCAGTTCTTC. Encoded protein: CASRSYNEQFF.

V and J are TRBV3-1 and TRBJ1-1, with a possible D match to TRBD1 (5 bases). This CDR3 has 14 amino acids. Germline-derived CDR1 and CDR2 are LGHDT and YNNKEL (reference sequence). V lost 0 bases to trimming and J lost 5 bases, with 10 bases between them. CDR3 region: CASSQEGVGTEAFF. The CDR3 coding sequence is TGTGCCAGCAGCCAAGAGGGGGTCGGAACTGAAGCTTTCTTT.

The chain links TRBV7-2 to TRBJ2-7; no definite D call. The V end was cut by 5 bases, the J end by 7 bases, with 15 bases between. CDR3 length: 13 amino acids. Germline CDR1 and CDR2: SGHTA and FQGNSA. DNA for the CDR3: TGTGCCAGCAGCCCAGCAATCGCTAGGGAGCAGTACTTC. As protein: CASSPAIAREQYF.

Only a few counts were recorded for this clonotype. The chain uses TRBV10-3 and TRBJ1-5, with D unresolved. The V end lost 3 bases, the J end lost 1 base, and 10 bases lay between the germline ends. This CDR3 spans 15 amino acids. CDR1 is ENHRY and CDR2 is SYGVKD in the germline V gene. CDR3 DNA: TGTGCCATCAGTGATTGGGGTCGGAGCAATCAGCCCCAGCATTTT. Residues: CAISDWGRSNQPQHF.

V is TRBV11-1 and J is TRBJ2-3; D ambiguous. In germline, CDR1 is SGHAT, CDR2 FQDESV (reference sequence). Trimming left V 6 bases short and J 3 bases short, with 7 bases between. This CDR3 has 12 amino acids. CDR3 sequence reads: CASSTATDTQYF. For the CDR3, the DNA is TGTGCCAGCAGTACAGCAACAGATACGCAGTATTTT.

The table lists this clonotype with a few counts. The chain recombines TRBV18 with TRBJ2-5; 9 bases line up with TRBD1. The germline V gene has CDR1 KGHSH and CDR2 LQKENI. This CDR3 is built from 15 residues. The ends lost 5 bases at V and 5 bases at J; junction bases unmatched: 9. CDR3 sequence: CASSSIQGASETQYF. DNA of the CDR3: TGTGCCAGCTCATCGATACAGGGGGCTTCGGAGACCCAGTACTTC.

This clonotype was seen repeatedly, ten times or more. V and J are TRBV7-9 and TRBJ1-1; possibly TRBD1 for D (5 bases). V shed 1 base and J shed 5 bases, with 8 bases lying between them. CDR1 SEHNR and CDR2 FQNEAQ come from the germline V gene (reference sequence). The CDR3 extends over 13 amino acids. CDR3: CASSLEGRTEAFF. The CDR3 nucleotides read TGTGCCAGCAGCTTAGAGGGGAGGACTGAAGCTTTCTTT.